This T cell receptor beta chain stems from a study of T cells in Graves' hyperthyroidism and ophthalmopathy. About this clonotype: The junction departs from germline at one end; a sequencing error may be responsible.

RNA transcripts yielded amplified TCR beta CDR3 regions. The TCR CDR3 first-round RT-PCR relied on the HTBI primer set. MiXCR was run by TCRdb on the multiplex PCR reads, yielding one entry per CDR3 protein. Of around 540,000 distinct CDR3 sequences detected, 15% to 20% appear once; the ten largest clones hold 25% to 30%. The CDR3 contains 13 residues. What was sequenced was blood. The sequence was collected from a woman younger than 45 with Graves' ophthalmopathy. The gene calls are TRBV12-3 or TRBV12-4 and TRBJ1-1, with D hard to call. CDR3 DNA sequence: TGTGCCAGCGGTTTAAATGAGGACGGAGAAGCTTTCTTT. It is translated as CASGLNEDGEAFF.